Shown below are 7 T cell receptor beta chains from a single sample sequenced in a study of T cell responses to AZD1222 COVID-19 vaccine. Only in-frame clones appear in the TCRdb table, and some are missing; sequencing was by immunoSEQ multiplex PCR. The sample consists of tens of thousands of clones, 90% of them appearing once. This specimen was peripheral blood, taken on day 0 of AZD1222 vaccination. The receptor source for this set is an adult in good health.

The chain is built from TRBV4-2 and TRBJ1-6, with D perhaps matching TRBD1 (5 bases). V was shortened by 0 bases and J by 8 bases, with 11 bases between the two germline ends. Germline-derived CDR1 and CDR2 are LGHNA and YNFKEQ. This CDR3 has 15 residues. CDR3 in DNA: TGTGCCAGCAGCCAAGAGACAGTAAGGGATTCACCCCTCCACTTT. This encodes CASSQETVRDSPLHF.

The CDR3 reads CASSALTGYVAYEQYF. The CDR3, as DNA: TGTGCCAGCAGCGCCCTAACAGGGTATGTCGCCTACGAGCAGTACTTC. The chain links TRBV13 to TRBJ2-7, with D possibly matching TRBD1 (6 bases). Germline-derived CDR1 and CDR2 are PRHDT and FYEKMQ (reference sequence). V was shortened by 5 bases and J by 2 bases, with 19 bases between the two germline ends. The CDR3 is 16 residues long.

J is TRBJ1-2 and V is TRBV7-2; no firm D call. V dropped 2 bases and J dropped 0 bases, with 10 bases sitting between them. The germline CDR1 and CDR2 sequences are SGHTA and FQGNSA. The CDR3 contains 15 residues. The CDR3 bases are TGTGCCAGCAGCTTACACACCCAAACTAACTATGGCTACACCTTC. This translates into CASSLHTQTNYGYTF.

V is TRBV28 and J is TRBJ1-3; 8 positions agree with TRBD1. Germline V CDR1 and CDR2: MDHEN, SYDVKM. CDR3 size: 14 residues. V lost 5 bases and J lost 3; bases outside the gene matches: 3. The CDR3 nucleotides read TGTGCCAGCAGTCTTGGGACAGGTGGAAACACCATATATTTT. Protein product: CASSLGTGGNTIYF.

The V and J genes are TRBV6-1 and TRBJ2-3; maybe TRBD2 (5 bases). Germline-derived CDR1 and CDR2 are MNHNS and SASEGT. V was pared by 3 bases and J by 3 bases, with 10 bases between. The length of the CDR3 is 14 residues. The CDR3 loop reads CASSERTGTDTQYF. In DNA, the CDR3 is TGTGCCAGCAGTGAGAGGACTGGTACAGATACGCAGTATTTT.

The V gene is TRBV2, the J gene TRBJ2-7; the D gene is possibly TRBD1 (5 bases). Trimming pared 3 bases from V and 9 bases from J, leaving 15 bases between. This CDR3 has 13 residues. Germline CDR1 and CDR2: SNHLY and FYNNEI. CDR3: CASSELQGSRQYF. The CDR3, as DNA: TGTGCCAGCAGTGAGCTCCAGGGTAGTAGGCAGTACTTC.

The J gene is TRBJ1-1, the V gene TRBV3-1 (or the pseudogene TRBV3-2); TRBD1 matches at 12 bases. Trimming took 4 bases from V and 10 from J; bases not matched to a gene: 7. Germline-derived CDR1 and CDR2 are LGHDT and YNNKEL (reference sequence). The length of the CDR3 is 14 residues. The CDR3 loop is CASSPVPGQGAAFF. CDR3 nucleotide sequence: TGTGCCAGCAGCCCAGTCCCGGGACAGGGGGCAGCTTTCTTT.